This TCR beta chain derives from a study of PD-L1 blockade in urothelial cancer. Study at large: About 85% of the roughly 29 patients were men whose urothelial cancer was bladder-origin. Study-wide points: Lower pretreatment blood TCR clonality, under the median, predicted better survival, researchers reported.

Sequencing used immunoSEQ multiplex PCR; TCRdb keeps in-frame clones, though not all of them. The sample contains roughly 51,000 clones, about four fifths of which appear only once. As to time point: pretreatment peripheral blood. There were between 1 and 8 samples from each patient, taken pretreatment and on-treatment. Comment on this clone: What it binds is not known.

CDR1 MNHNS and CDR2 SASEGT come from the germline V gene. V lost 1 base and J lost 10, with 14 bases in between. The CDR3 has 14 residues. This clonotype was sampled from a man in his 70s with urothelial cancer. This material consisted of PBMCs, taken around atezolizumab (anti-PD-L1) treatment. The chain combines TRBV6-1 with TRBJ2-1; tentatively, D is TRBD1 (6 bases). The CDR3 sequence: CASSEGTAVGEQFF. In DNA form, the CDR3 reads TGTGCCAGCAGTGAAGGGACAGCCGTAGGGGAGCAGTTCTTC.